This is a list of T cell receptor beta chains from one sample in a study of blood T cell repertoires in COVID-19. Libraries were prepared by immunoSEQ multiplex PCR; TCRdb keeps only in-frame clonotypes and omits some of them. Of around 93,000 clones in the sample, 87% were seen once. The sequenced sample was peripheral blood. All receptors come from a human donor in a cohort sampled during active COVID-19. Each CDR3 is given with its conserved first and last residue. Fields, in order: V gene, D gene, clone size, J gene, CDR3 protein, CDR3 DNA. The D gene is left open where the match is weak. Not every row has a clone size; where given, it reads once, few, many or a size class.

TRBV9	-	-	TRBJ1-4	CASSVGGKTNEKLFF	TGTGCCAGCAGCGTCGGGGGGAAAACTAATGAAAAACTGTTTTTT
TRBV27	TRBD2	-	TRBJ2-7	CASSAQREINEQYF	TGTGCCAGCAGTGCCCAGCGGGAGATTAACGAGCAGTACTTC
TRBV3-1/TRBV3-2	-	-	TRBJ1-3	CASSRGPRSGNTIYF	TGTGCCAGCAGCCGGGGCCCTCGATCAGGAAACACCATATATTTT
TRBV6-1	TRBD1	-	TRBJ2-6	CASSAPGQGKSAGANVLTF	TGTGCCAGCAGTGCCCCGGGACAGGGTAAATCTGCTGGGGCCAACGTCCTGACTTTC
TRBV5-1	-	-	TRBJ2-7	CASSLVGASSYEQYF	TGCGCCAGCAGCTTGGTAGGGGCTAGCTCCTACGAGCAGTACTTC
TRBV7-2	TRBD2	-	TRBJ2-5	CASSYRTSGGYQETQYF	TGTGCCAGCAGCTACCGTACTAGCGGGGGGTACCAAGAGACCCAGTACTTC
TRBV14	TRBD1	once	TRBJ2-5	CASSQYDRVRETQYF	TGTGCCAGCAGCCAATACGACAGGGTACGAGAGACCCAGTACTTC
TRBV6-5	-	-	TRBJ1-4	CASNYWGVEKLFF	TGTGCCAGCAATTATTGGGGGGTCGAAAAACTGTTTTTT
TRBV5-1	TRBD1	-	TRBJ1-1	CASGTGRLNTEAFF	TGCGCCAGCGGGACAGGGAGGTTGAACACTGAAGCTTTCTTT
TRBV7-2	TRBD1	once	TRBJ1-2	CASSLRGRGPVKTNYGYTF	TGTGCCAGCAGCCTCCGGGGCAGGGGGCCTGTAAAAACTAACTATGGCTACACCTTC
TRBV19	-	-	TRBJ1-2	CASSSRVNYGYTF	TGTGCCAGTAGTTCCCGGGTCAACTATGGCTACACCTTC
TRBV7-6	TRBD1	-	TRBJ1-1	CASSSNLGQGNTEAFF	TGTGCCAGCAGCTCAAACCTCGGACAGGGGAACACTGAAGCTTTCTTT
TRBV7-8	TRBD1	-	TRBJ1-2	CASSLAGQGALGYTF	TGTGCCAGCAGCTTAGCGGGACAGGGGGCACTTGGCTACACCTTC
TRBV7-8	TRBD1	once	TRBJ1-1	CASSLTGVNTEAFF	TGTGCCAGCAGCTTAACAGGGGTTAACACTGAAGCTTTCTTT
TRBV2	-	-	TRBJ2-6	CASKGVAGANVLTF	TGTGCCAGCAAAGGGGTCGCAGGGGCCAACGTCCTGACTTTC
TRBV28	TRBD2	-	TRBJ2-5	CASSLSGGLQETQYF	TGTGCCAGCAGCCTATCGGGGGGTTTGCAAGAGACCCAGTACTTC
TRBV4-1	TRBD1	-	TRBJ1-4	CASSQDLMGDRDEKLFF	TGCGCCAGCAGCCAAGATCTTATGGGAGACAGGGATGAAAAACTGTTTTTT
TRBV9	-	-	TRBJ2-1	CASSVDRGGYNEQFF	TGTGCCAGCAGCGTAGACAGGGGAGGCTACAATGAGCAGTTCTTC
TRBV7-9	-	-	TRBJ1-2	CASSLRGTSYGYTF	TGTGCCAGCAGCTTAAGGGGGACATCCTATGGCTACACCTTC
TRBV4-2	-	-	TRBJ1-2	CASSQDGVTDF	TGTGCCAGCAGCCAAGATGGAGTGACAGACTTC
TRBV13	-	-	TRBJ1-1	CASSLGQGNTEAFF	TGTGCCAGCAGCTTAGGGCAGGGTAACACTGAAGCTTTCTTT
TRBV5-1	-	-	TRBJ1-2	CASSLEYSNYGYTF	TGCGCCAGCAGCTTGGAATACAGTAACTATGGCTACACCTTC
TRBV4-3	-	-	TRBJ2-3	CASSQGGANTDTQYF	TGCGCCAGCAGCCAAGGAGGAGCTAACACAGATACGCAGTATTTT
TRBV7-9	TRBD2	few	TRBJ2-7	CASSPRRTSGRDEQYF	TGTGCCAGCAGCCCAAGAAGGACTAGCGGGAGGGATGAGCAGTACTTC
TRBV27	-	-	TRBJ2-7	CASRPGVSGSSYEQYF	TGTGCCAGCAGGCCGGGCGTGAGCGGTTCGTCCTACGAGCAGTACTTC
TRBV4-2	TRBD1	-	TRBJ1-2	CASSQEEGQGNFGYGYTF	TGTGCCAGCAGCCAAGAAGAAGGACAGGGGAATTTCGGCTATGGCTACACCTTC
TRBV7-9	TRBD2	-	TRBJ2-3	CASSLPLAASTDTQYF	TGTGCCAGCAGCCTACCCCTAGCGGCCAGCACAGATACGCAGTATTTT
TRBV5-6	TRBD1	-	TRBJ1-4	CASSLGSGTGAEKLFF	TGTGCCAGCAGCTTGGGGTCTGGGACAGGGGCTGAAAAACTGTTTTTT
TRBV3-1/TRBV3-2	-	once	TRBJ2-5	CASSRFTSQETQYF	TGTGCCAGCAGCCGTTTCACTAGTCAAGAGACCCAGTACTTC
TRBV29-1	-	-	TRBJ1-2	CSVSNPSRGFGYGYTF	TGCAGCGTTTCAAACCCCTCCCGGGGGTTCGGCTATGGCTACACCTTC
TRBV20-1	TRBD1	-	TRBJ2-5	CSASQDRGPQETQYF	TGCAGTGCTAGTCAGGACAGGGGCCCCCAAGAGACCCAGTACTTC
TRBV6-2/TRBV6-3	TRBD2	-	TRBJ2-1	CASSYSLPGTSGPSSYNEQFF	TGTGCCAGCAGTTACTCGTTGCCTGGGACTAGCGGGCCTAGCTCCTACAATGAGCAGTTCTTC
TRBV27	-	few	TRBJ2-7	CASSLNLLSYEQYF	TGTGCCAGCAGTTTAAATCTGTTGTCCTACGAGCAGTACTTC
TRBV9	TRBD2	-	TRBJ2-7	CASSVGLAEYEQYF	TGTGCCAGCAGCGTAGGGCTAGCGGAGTACGAGCAGTACTTC
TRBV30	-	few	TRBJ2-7	CAWRVTGISYEQYF	TGTGCCTGGAGGGTCACAGGGATCTCCTACGAGCAGTACTTC
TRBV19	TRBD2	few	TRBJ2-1	CASSKRDGGGYNEQFF	TGTGCCAGTAGTAAACGCGACGGCGGGGGTTACAATGAGCAGTTCTTC
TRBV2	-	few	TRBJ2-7	CASSEKIVLTNF	TGTGCCAGCAGTGAAAAAATCGTCCTAACGAACTTC
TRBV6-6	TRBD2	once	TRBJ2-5	CASSSAGGPLETQYF	TGTGCCAGCAGTTCAGCGGGGGGTCCTCTAGAGACCCAGTACTTC
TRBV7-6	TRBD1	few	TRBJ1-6	CASSLAKDRGKGSPLHF	TGTGCCAGCAGCTTAGCTAAGGACAGGGGAAAGGGTTCACCCCTCCACTTT
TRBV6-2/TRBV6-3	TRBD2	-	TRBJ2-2	CASSRLAGDTGELFF	TGTGCCAGCAGCCGACTAGCGGGAGACACCGGGGAGCTGTTTTTT
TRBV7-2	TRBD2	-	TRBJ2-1	CASSAGSEAGVHNEQFF	TGTGCCAGCAGCGCTGGTTCAGAAGCGGGGGTCCACAATGAGCAGTTCTTC
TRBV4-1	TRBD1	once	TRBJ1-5	CASSYDRVSSNQPQHF	TGCGCCAGCAGCTACGACAGGGTTTCTAGCAATCAGCCCCAGCATTTT
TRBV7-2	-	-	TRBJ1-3	CASSLRDVSGNTIYF	TGTGCCAGCAGTCTCAGGGATGTTTCTGGAAACACCATATATTTT
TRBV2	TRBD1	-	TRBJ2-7	CASSGMDRAGYEQYF	TGTGCCAGCAGTGGGATGGACAGGGCAGGTTACGAGCAGTACTTC
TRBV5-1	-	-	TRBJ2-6	CASRHRVRGANVLTF	TGCGCCAGCAGACACAGGGTTCGAGGGGCCAACGTCCTGACTTTC
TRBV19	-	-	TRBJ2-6	CASTSAGQYVYSGANVLTF	TGTGCCAGTACCTCCGCCGGACAGTACGTATACTCTGGGGCCAACGTCCTGACTTTC
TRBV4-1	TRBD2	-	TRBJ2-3	CASSQRTSGNTQYF	TGCGCCAGCAGCCAAAGGACTAGCGGGAACACGCAGTATTTT
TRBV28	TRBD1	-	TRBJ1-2	CASSLGQGANGYTF	TGTGCCAGCAGTTTAGGACAGGGGGCAAATGGCTACACCTTC
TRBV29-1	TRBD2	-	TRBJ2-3	CSVDSWGGIDTQYF	TGCAGCGTTGATTCTTGGGGGGGGATAGATACGCAGTATTTT